The 4 T cell receptor beta chains listed next were all sequenced from one sample in a study of identifying expanded T cells in peripheral blood. The table came from immunoSEQ multiplex PCR; TCRdb's copy has only in-frame clones and leaves some out. The table records tens of thousands of clones, 84% of them present only once. The sequenced sample consisted of blood. These receptors were obtained from a person aged 18 to 70 in good health.

This chain uses TRBV5-1 with TRBJ1-2; TRBD1 matches at 9 bases. This CDR3 is built from 16 residues. Losses at the gene ends were 4 bases for V and 4 bases for J; bases not matched to a gene: 11. Germline CDR1 SGHRS, CDR2 YFSETQ. The CDR3 loop is CASSSIEQGAGYGYTF. In nucleotides, the CDR3 is TGCGCCAGCAGCAGCATCGAACAGGGGGCCGGCTATGGCTACACCTTC.

Comments on this clone: Compared with germline, one end of the junction differs, possibly owing to a read error. The V and J genes are TRBV5-4 and TRBJ2-1; D gene unclear. CDR3 length equals 14 residues. CDR1 and CDR2 from the germline V gene are SGHNT and YYREEE (reference sequence). The DNA of the CDR3 is TGTGCCAGCAGCTTTTCGGGTTCCTACAATGAGCGGTTCTTC. Protein product: CASSFSGSYNERFF.

A single count supports this clone. The chain employs TRBV5-4 and TRBJ2-1; 7 bases match TRBD1. Germline V lookup: CDR1 SGHNT, CDR2 YYREEE (reference sequence). Trimming cost V 0 bases and J 0 bases; bases outside gene matches: 9. This CDR3 region has 18 residues. CDR3 bases: TGTGCCAGCAGCTTGGGACAGGGTGTTGATAACTCCTACAATGAGCAGTTCTTC. Translation: CASSLGQGVDNSYNEQFF.

The rearrangement joins TRBV18 to TRBJ2-7; 9 bases match TRBD2. V lost 0 bases to trimming and J lost 0 bases; unmatched junction nucleotides: 3. The CDR3 consists of 16 residues. Germline CDR1 and CDR2: KGHSH and LQKENI. The CDR3: CASSPPASGNSYEQYF. Written as DNA, the CDR3 is TGTGCCAGCTCACCACCGGCTAGCGGGAACTCCTACGAGCAGTACTTC.